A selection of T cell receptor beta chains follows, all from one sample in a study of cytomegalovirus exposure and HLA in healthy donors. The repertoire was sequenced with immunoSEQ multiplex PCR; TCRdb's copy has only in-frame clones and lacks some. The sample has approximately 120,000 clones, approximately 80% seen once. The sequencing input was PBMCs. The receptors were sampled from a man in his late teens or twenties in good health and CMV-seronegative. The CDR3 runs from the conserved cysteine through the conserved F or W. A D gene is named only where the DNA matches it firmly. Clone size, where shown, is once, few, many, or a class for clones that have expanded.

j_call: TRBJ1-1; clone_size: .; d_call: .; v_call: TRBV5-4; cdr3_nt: TGTGCCAGCAGCCTCGGGGGATGGACTGAAGCTTTCTTT; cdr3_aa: CASSLGGWTEAFF
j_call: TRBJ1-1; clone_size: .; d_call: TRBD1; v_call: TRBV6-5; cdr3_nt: TGTGCCAGCAGTTCAGGGGGCTGGGAAGAAGCTTTCTTT; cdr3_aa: CASSSGGWEEAFF
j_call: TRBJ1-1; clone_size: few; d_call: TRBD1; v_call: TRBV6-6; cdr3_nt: TGTGCCAGCAGGACCAGGGACAGTGAGAACACTGAAGCTTTCTTT; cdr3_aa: CASRTRDSENTEAFF
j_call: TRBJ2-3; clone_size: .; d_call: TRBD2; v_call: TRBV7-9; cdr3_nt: TGTGCCAGCAGCTCATGGACTAGCGGGATCACAGATACGCAGTATTTT; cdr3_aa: CASSSWTSGITDTQYF
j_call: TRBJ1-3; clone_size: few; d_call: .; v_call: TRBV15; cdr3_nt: TGTGCCACCAGCCGTGACAGTCCCTCTGCCTCTGGAAACACCATATATTTT; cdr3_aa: CATSRDSPSASGNTIYF
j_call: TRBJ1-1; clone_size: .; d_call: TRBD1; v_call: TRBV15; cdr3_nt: TGTGCCACCAGCACCAGGACAGGGTGGAGGAACACTGAAGCTTTCTTT; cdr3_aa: CATSTRTGWRNTEAFF
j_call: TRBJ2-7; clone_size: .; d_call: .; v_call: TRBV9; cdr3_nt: TGTGCCAGCAGCGTTGAACAGGGAACCTACGAGCAGTACTTC; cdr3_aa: CASSVEQGTYEQYF
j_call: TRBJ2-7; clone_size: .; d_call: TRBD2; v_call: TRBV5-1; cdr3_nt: TGCGCCAGCAGCTTGGGGTTTAGCGGGGGGGCCGTCGTTTACGAGCAGTACTTC; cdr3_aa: CASSLGFSGGAVVYEQYF
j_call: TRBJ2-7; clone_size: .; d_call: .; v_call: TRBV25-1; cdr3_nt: TGTGCCAGCAGTGAACGACTTTTCTACGAGCAGTACTTC; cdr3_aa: CASSERLFYEQYF
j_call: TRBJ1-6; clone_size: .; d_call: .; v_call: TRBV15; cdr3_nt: TGTGCCACCAGCAGAGATAGGAGGTCTGCAGGGGCGAATCCAGGTACACCCCTCCACTTT; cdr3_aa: CATSRDRRSAGANPGTPLHF
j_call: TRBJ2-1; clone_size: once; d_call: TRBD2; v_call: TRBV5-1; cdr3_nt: TGCGCCAGCAGCGGACTGGCGGGGGGGAATTACAATGAGCAGTTCTTC; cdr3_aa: CASSGLAGGNYNEQFF
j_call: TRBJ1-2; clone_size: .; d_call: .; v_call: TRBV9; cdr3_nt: TGTGCCAGCAGCGTAGACAGGATGAACAACTATGGCTACACCTTC; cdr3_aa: CASSVDRMNNYGYTF
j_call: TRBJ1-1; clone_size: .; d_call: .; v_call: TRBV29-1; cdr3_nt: TGCAGCGTAGCCGGGAATTTGAACACTGAAGCTTTCTTT; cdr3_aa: CSVAGNLNTEAFF
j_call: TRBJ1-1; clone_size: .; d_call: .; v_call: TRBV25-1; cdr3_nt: TGTGCCAGCGGAAAAGGGAGTGTCAAGAGCACTGAAGCTTTCTTT; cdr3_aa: CASGKGSVKSTEAFF
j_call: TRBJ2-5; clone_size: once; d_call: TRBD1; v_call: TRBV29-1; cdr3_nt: TGCAGCGTTGAACAGGGGGCAGGGGAGACCCAGTACTTC; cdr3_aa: CSVEQGAGETQYF
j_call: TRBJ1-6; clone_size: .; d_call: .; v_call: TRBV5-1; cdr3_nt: TGCGCCAGCAGCTTGGTAGGACAGATGGATTCACCCCTCCACTTT; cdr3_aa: CASSLVGQMDSPLHF
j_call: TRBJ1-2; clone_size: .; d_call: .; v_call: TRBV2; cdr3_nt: TGTGCCAGCAATCACAGGGTATCTAACTATGGCTACACCTTC; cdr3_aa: CASNHRVSNYGYTF
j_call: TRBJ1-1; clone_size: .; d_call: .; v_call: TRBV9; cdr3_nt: TGTGCCAGCAACGGCGGGTTGGACACTGAAGCTTTCTTT; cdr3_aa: CASNGGLDTEAFF
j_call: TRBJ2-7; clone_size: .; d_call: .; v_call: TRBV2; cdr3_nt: TGTGCCAGCAGTGCTTCGACTACGGGCGAGCAGTACTTC; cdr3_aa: CASSASTTGEQYF
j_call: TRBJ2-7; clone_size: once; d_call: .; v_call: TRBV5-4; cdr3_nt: TGTGCCAGCAGCTTGGGGACAGAGTACGAGCAGTACTTC; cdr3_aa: CASSLGTEYEQYF
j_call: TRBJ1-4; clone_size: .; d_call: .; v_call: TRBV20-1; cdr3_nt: TGCAGTGCTAGAATAGAAAAACTGTTTTTT; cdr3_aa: CSARIEKLFF
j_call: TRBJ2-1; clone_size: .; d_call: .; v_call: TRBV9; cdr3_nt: TGTGCCAGCAGCGTAGAAGGTGGCGGTTCGAGCTCCTACAATGAGCAGTTCTTC; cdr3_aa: CASSVEGGGSSSYNEQFF
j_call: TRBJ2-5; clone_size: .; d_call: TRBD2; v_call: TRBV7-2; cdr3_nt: TGTGCCAGCAGCCTCGGGACTAGCGGAAAGTACTTC; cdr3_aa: CASSLGTSGKYF
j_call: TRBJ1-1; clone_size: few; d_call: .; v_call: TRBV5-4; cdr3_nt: TGTGCCAGCAGCTTGGAAAAGAATCGCGGCAGTGAAGCTTTCTTT; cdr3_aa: CASSLEKNRGSEAFF
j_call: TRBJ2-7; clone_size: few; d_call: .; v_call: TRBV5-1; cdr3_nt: TGCGCCAGCAGCCACGTGGCCGCCTCCTACGAGCAGTACTTC; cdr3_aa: CASSHVAASYEQYF
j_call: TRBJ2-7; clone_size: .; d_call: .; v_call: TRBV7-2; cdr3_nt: TGTGCCAGCAGCTTCAAGGGGGACGGATCCTATGAGCAGTACTTC; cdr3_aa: CASSFKGDGSYEQYF
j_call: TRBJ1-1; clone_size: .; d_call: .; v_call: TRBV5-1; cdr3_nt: TGCGCCAGCAGCTTGCGGGACACTAACACTGAAGCTTTCTTT; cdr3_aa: CASSLRDTNTEAFF
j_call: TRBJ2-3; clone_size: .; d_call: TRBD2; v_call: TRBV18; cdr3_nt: TGTGCCAGCTCACCACTCCCCAGCGGGGGGAACACAGATACGCAGTATTTT; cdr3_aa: CASSPLPSGGNTDTQYF
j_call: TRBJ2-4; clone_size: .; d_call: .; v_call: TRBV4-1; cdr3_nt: TGCGCCAGCAGCCGAGAGCTAAAAAACATTCAGTACTTC; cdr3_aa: CASSRELKNIQYF
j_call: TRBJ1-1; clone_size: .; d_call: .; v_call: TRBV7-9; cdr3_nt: TGTGCCAGCAGCTTATGGGCGAACACTGAAGCTTTCTTT; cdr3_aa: CASSLWANTEAFF
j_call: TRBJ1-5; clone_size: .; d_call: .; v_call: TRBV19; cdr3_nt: TGCGCCGTCAGCGACCTTAGCAATCAGCCCCAGCATTTT; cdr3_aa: CAVSDLSNQPQHF
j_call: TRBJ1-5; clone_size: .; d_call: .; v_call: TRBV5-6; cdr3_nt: TGTGCCAGCAGCCGCGACGGGGGTAGCAATCAGCCCCAGCATTTT; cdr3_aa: CASSRDGGSNQPQHF
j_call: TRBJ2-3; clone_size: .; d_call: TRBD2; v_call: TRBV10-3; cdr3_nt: TGTGCCATCAGTGAGTCGGCGGGGGGGTCCACAGATACGCAGTATTTT; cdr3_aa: CAISESAGGSTDTQYF
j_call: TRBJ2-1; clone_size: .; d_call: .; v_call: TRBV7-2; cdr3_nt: TGTGCCAGCAGCTTAGCACCCCTCGGTGAGCAGTTCTTC; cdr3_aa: CASSLAPLGEQFF
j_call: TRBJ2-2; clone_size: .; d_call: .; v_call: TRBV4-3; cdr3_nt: TGCGCCAGCAGCATCGGGGTAAACACCGGGGAGCTGTTTTTT; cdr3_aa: CASSIGVNTGELFF
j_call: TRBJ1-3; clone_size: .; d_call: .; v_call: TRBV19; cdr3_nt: TGTGCCAGTAGTATCTCCTTACAGACCTCTGGAAACACCATATATTTT; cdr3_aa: CASSISLQTSGNTIYF
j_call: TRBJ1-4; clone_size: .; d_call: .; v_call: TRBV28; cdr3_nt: TGTGCCAGCAGTCCCCCGGGACGGGGGTTAGATGAAAAACTGTTTTTT; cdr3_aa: CASSPPGRGLDEKLFF
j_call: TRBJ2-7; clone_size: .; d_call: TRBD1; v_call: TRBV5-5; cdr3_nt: TGTGCCAGCAGCCCGAAGGGACAGGGGCTTGGACTAGTAGTCGAGCAGTACTTC; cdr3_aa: CASSPKGQGLGLVVEQYF
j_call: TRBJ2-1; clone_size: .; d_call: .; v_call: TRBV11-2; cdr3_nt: TGTGCCAGCAGCTCTAATAGCGAGATTTACAATGAGCAGTTCTTC; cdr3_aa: CASSSNSEIYNEQFF
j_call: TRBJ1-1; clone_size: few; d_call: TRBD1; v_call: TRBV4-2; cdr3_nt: TGTGCCAGCAGCCAGGCGGACAGGGTGAACACTGAAGCTTTCTTT; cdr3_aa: CASSQADRVNTEAFF
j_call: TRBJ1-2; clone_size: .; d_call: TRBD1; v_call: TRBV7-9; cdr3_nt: TGTGCCAGCAGCCCGCCACAGGGGACCAACTATGGCTACACCTTC; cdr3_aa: CASSPPQGTNYGYTF
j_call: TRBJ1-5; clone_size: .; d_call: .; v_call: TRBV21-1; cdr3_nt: TGTGCCAGCAGCCCGCACCCCGGACAGGGGAAGTCCCAGCATTTT; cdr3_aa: CASSPHPGQGKSQHF
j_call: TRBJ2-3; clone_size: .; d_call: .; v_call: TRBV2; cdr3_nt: TGTGCCAGCAGCGGTCTAGAAGGAGATACGCAGTATTTT; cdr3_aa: CASSGLEGDTQYF
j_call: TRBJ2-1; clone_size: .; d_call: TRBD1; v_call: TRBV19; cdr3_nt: TGTGCCAGTAGTTTGGGACAGGGTGGGGATGAGCAGTTCTTC; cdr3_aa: CASSLGQGGDEQFF